Sequencing of this T cell receptor (beta chain) was carried out in a study of identical twins. TCRdb re-called the 5' RACE reads with MiXCR, one entry per CDR3 protein. The sample consists of 640,000 or so distinct CDR3 sequences, around 5.7% of them appearing once. This clonotype was seen repeatedly, ten times or more. There are 14 residues in the CDR3. With V trimmed by 4 bases and J by 2 bases, 6 bases remained unmatched. Per germline, CDR1 SGHRS and CDR2 YFSETQ. This receptor was identified in a man aged 18-30 years in good health. The chain is built from TRBV5-1 and TRBJ2-7; 7 positions agree with TRBD1. Sequencing was done on a sample of naive T cells sorted from blood. The CDR3 loop is CASSQRQGPYEQYF. DNA of the CDR3: TGCGCCAGCAGCCAGAGACAGGGTCCCTACGAGCAGTACTTC.